The clone carrying this T cell receptor beta chain was counted many times. Its antigen is unidentified. The investigators amplified TCR beta CDR3 regions from RNA transcripts. First-round RT-PCR with HTBI primers amplified the TCR CDR3 region. Each CDR3 protein is one row after TCRdb ran MiXCR on the multiplex PCR reads. The top ten hold 25% to 30% of the sample, which has fewer than 450,000 distinct CDR3 sequences, more than 12% seen once. Germline lookup yields CDR1 DFQATT and CDR2 SNEGSKA (reference sequence). The V and J ends lost 4 bases and 8 bases respectively, with 20 bases between them. The length of the CDR3 is 15 residues. This sample was included in a study of T cells in Graves' hyperthyroidism and ophthalmopathy. Clinical Activity Scores of at least 3, NOSPECS grades of at least 4 and durations under 3 months characterized ophthalmopathy patients. Each diagnosis was grounded in clinical symptoms, serum thyroxine and TRAb, thyroid ultrasound, and orbital computed tomography. Fresh 10 ml peripheral blood yielded PBMCs.

The study, taken as a whole, reports: The model identified upcoming ophthalmopathy a median approximately 6.4 months ahead of onset.

The TCR was taken from a man over 45 with Graves' ophthalmopathy. V and J are TRBV20-1 and TRBJ1-4; a weak D match, TRBD1 (5 bases). Sequenced: blood. CDR3 loop: CSATFLGTLAEKLFF. Here the CDR3 DNA reads TGCAGTGCTACCTTCCTGGGGACGCTGGCCGAAAAACTGTTTTTT.